This entry lists 23 T cell receptor beta chains sequenced from one sample in a study of somatic mutations in cytotoxic T cells in rheumatoid arthritis. TCRdb keeps only in-frame clones here, not all; method: immunoSEQ multiplex PCR. This sample yields about 30,000 clones, of which 75% to 90% are seen a single time; roughly 7.6% belongs to the top ten. Sequencing used CD8+ T cells sorted from blood. Receptor source: an adult with rheumatoid arthritis.

The J gene is TRBJ2-7, the V gene TRBV27; maybe TRBD2 (5 bases). The V gene's germline CDR1 is MNHEY and CDR2 SMNVEV (reference sequence). Trimming stripped 0 bases from V and 3 bases from J, with 12 bases between. This CDR3 contains 15 residues. CDR3 loop: CASSLSSGWNYEQYF. The CDR3 DNA follows: TGTGCCAGCAGTTTATCATCGGGATGGAACTACGAGCAGTACTTC.

This clone was seen only a few times. The chain recombines TRBV6-5 with TRBJ2-2; tentatively, D is TRBD1 (6 bases). CDR1 is MNHEY and CDR2 is SVGAGI in the germline V gene. The CDR3 has 14 residues. V lost 3 bases and J lost 3, with 8 bases in between. The CDR3 nucleotides are TGTGCCAGCAGTTATGGACAGCACACCGGGGAGCTGTTTTTT. Translating gives CASSYGQHTGELFF.

This chain joins TRBV19 and TRBJ1-3; D not certain. V shed 6 bases and J shed 2 bases, with 14 bases lying between them. Germline CDR1 is LNHDA and CDR2 is SQIVND (reference sequence). This CDR3 has 15 amino acids. The CDR3 DNA sequence: TGTGCCAGTAGCCCCTACAGAGATACTGGAAACACCATATATTTT. Translation gives CASSPYRDTGNTIYF.

About this clone: Within the sample, other DNA sequences also encode this same CDR3. The chain uses TRBV30 and TRBJ1-3; D is possibly TRBD1 (5 bases). The ends were cut back, 0 bases at V and 0 bases at J, with 9 bases in the middle. Germline assignment: CDR1 GTSNPN and CDR2 SVGIG (reference sequence). This CDR3 has 15 amino acids. CDR3 DNA: TGTGCCTGGAGTGTGGGGCCCGGCTCTGGAAACACCATATATTTT. Translated, it gives CAWSVGPGSGNTIYF.

This chain uses TRBV7-6 with TRBJ2-1; D remains unclear. V lost 5 bases and J 1 base, leaving 12 bases between the germline ends. The germline gives CDR1 SGHVS, CDR2 FNYEAQ. This CDR3 is built from 15 residues. The CDR3 loop reads CASSPSLGSYNEQFF. CDR3 sequence (DNA): TGTGCCAGCAGCCCATCCTTAGGGTCCTACAATGAGCAGTTCTTC. Filled out from reference TRBV7-6 and TRBJ2-1, the complete variable domain reads GAGVSQSPRYKVTKRGQDVALRCDPISGHVSLYWYRQALGQGPEFLTYFNYEAQQDKSGLPNDRFSAERPEGSISTLTIQRTEQRDSAMYRCASSPSLGSYNEQFFGPGTRLTVL.

V usage is TRBV7-9 and J usage is TRBJ2-5; D perhaps matches TRBD1 (5 bases). The germline V gene encodes CDR1 SEHNR and CDR2 FQNEAQ (reference sequence). V was pared by 6 bases and J by 2 bases, with 13 bases between. The CDR3 covers 14 residues. In DNA, the CDR3 is TGTGCCAGCAGGCTCCCAGGGATACAAGAGACCCAGTACTTC. Protein product: CASRLPGIQETQYF.

The CDR3 sequence: CASSASRSSNYGYTF. The CDR3 region has the DNA TGTGCCAGCAGTGCATCGAGGAGCTCTAACTATGGCTACACCTTC. The V and J genes are TRBV2 and TRBJ1-2; D is undetermined. V was clipped by 4 bases and J by 0 bases, with 12 bases between them. The CDR3 consists of 15 residues. Germline-derived CDR1 and CDR2 are SNHLY and FYNNEI.

This sequence joins TRBV4-1 and TRBJ2-7; 7 positions match TRBD1. The CDR3 loop spans 17 amino acids. Per germline, CDR1 MGHRA and CDR2 YSYEKL. V trimming: 0 bases; J trimming: 3 bases; junction bases outside the gene matches: 11. The CDR3 DNA reads TGCGCCAGCAGCCAAGATCTTCAGGGGGTGTGGTACTACGAGCAGTACTTC. It encodes CASSQDLQGVWYYEQYF.

CDR3 nucleotide sequence: TGTGCCAGCAGTGACTCGACAGGGGGTTCGTACAATGAGCAGTTCTTC. As protein: CASSDSTGGSYNEQFF. The chain carries TRBV6-4 and TRBJ2-1; 9 positions match TRBD1. Germline V CDR1 and CDR2: MRHNA, SNTAGT. Germline trimming cut 0 bases from V and 4 bases from J; bases unmatched to any gene: 4. CDR3 size: 16 residues.

This rearrangement joins TRBV9 to TRBJ2-1; 7 bases map to TRBD2. V gave up 0 bases and J gave up 4 bases; unmatched junction bases: 4. The CDR3 runs 15 residues. From germline, CDR1 is SGDLS and CDR2 YYNGEE. The CDR3 spells CASSVVGGTYNEQFF. In nucleotides, the CDR3 is TGTGCCAGCAGCGTAGTGGGGGGGACTTACAATGAGCAGTTCTTC.

This chain joins TRBV15 and TRBJ1-1; a weak D match, TRBD1 (5 bases). Germline V gene lookup returns CDR1 LNHNV and CDR2 YYDKDF (reference sequence). The CDR3 sequence is 14 residues long. V shed 0 bases and J shed 7 bases, with 12 bases lying between them. CDR3 region: CATSREIGTGEAFF. The CDR3 region has the DNA TGTGCCACCAGCAGAGAAATTGGTACAGGTGAAGCTTTCTTT.

V usage is TRBV10-2 and J usage is TRBJ2-3; 7 nucleotides agree with TRBD2. This CDR3 comprises 16 residues. Trimming at V came to 8 bases and at J to 2 bases, leaving 13 bases not matched to a gene. Germline CDR1 reads WSHSY; CDR2 reads SAAADI. The chain's CDR3 is CASRRSPGGTTDTQYF. CDR3 sequence (DNA): TGCGCCAGCCGGCGTTCTCCGGGAGGTACCACAGATACGCAGTATTTT.

The CDR3 DNA reads as TGTGCCAGCAGCAAAGGTCCGGGACAGGGGGCGGATGGCTACACCTTC. Its translation: CASSKGPGQGADGYTF. The chain carries TRBV21-1 and TRBJ1-2; TRBD1, the table's D call, was not compared with the DNA. TRBV21-1 is marked as a pseudogene. This CDR3 is 16 amino acids long.

The genes are TRBV6-5 and TRBJ2-1; D possibly corresponds to TRBD1 (7 bases). This CDR3 is 15 amino acids long. Deletions cut 7 bases from V and 3 bases from J, with 16 bases between. Germline CDR1 and CDR2: MNHEY and SVGAGI. The CDR3 sequence: CASTPGGTVYNEQFF. The CDR3 nucleotides are TGTGCCAGCACCCCAGGGGGGACAGTCTACAATGAGCAGTTCTTC.

This clone is medium-sized (0.01 to 0.1%) in the sample. This chain links TRBV2 with TRBJ1-6, with D possibly being TRBD1 (6 bases). Trimming took 4 bases from V and 6 from J, leaving 10 bases between them. This CDR3 spans 14 amino acids. Germline assignment: CDR1 SNHLY and CDR2 FYNNEI. The DNA of the CDR3 is TGTGCCAGCAGTGGGAACAGGGCTAATTCACCCCTCCACTTT. This sequence encodes CASSGNRANSPLHF.

The chain combines TRBV10-2 with TRBJ2-5, with D tentatively TRBD1 (5 bases). Germline-derived CDR1 and CDR2 are WSHSY and SAAADI. The CDR3 length is 14 residues. Trimming took off 4 bases at V and 4 bases at J, with 13 bases between the two ends. The CDR3 bases are TGCGCCAGCAGTGCCCCTGCCCAGGGAGAGACCCAGTACTTC. Translation gives CASSAPAQGETQYF.

The rearrangement links TRBV13 to TRBJ2-1, with D perhaps TRBD1 or TRBD2 (6 bases each). The CDR3 covers 13 residues. CDR1 PRHDT and CDR2 FYEKMQ come from the germline V gene (reference sequence). V lost 0 bases, J lost 8 bases, and 8 bases lay in between. The CDR3: CASSLGGGDEQFF. The CDR3 DNA reads as TGTGCCAGCAGCTTAGGGGGGGGCGATGAGCAGTTCTTC.

V and J are TRBV9 and TRBJ1-1; possibly TRBD1 for D (6 bases). Germline V gene sequence: CDR1 SGDLS, CDR2 YYNGEE. This CDR3 spans 15 amino acids. The V gene lost 2 bases and the J gene lost 2 bases, with 13 bases spanning the gap. The CDR3 DNA sequence: TGTGCCAGCAGCGTTTACGGGGGCCCCAACACTGAAGCTTTCTTT. Translated, it gives CASSVYGGPNTEAFF. Based on the CDR3 plus reference TRBV9 and TRBJ1-1, the full variable domain is DSGVTQTPKHLITATGQRVTLRCSPRSGDLSVYWYQQSLDQGLQFLIQYYNGEERAKGNILERFSAQQFPDLHSELNLSSLELGDSALYFCASSVYGGPNTEAFFGQGTRLTVV.

The rearrangement uses TRBV7-8 and TRBJ1-2, with D possibly being TRBD1 (5 bases). CDR3 length equals 15 residues. Trimming took 5 bases from V and 3 from J, leaving 16 bases between them. In germline, CDR1 is SGHVS, CDR2 FQNEAQ. CDR3 nucleotide sequence: TGTGCCAGCAGCCCTGGGGGGAGTGCGGACTATGGCTACACCTTC. It codes for CASSPGGSADYGYTF.

The chain uses TRBV5-1 and TRBJ2-1, with 10 bases fitting TRBD2. The CDR3 runs to 16 residues. Per the germline V gene, CDR1 is SGHRS and CDR2 is YFSETQ. V lost 4 bases to trimming and J lost 3 bases; unmatched junction nucleotides: 7. DNA of the CDR3: TGCGCCAGCAGCCCTATAGCGGGAGGCGACTACAATGAGCAGTTCTTC. Translated, it gives CASSPIAGGDYNEQFF.

The V and J genes are TRBV5-1 and TRBJ2-1; 9 bases agree with TRBD2. Germline trimming cut 2 bases from V and 7 bases from J; bases unmatched to any gene: 4. The CDR3 contains 14 residues. The germline V gene has CDR1 SGHRS and CDR2 YFSETQ. The CDR3 sequence: CASSFSGSKNEQFF. The CDR3 nucleotides read TGCGCCAGCAGCTTTAGCGGGAGTAAAAATGAGCAGTTCTTC.

The chain couples TRBV5-1 to TRBJ2-1, with 9 bases identical to TRBD1. The CDR3 totals 15 residues. The germline CDR1 and CDR2 sequences are SGHRS and YFSETQ. V trimming: 4 bases; J trimming: 5 bases; junction bases outside the gene matches: 7. In nucleotides, the CDR3 is TGCGCCAGCAGCGACGGGACAGGGTATGACAATGAGCAGTTCTTC. Amino acid sequence: CASSDGTGYDNEQFF.

This chain connects TRBV13 to TRBJ2-5, with 11 bases lining up with TRBD1. The better agreement between TRBJ2-7 and the DNA end casts doubt on the J call. The germline V gene has CDR1 PRHDT and CDR2 FYEKMQ (reference sequence). The CDR3 consists of 15 residues. The CDR3 loop reads CASSATGQGAHEQYF. CDR3 DNA: TGTGCCAGCAGCGCAACCGGACAGGGGGCCCACGAGCAGTACTTC.